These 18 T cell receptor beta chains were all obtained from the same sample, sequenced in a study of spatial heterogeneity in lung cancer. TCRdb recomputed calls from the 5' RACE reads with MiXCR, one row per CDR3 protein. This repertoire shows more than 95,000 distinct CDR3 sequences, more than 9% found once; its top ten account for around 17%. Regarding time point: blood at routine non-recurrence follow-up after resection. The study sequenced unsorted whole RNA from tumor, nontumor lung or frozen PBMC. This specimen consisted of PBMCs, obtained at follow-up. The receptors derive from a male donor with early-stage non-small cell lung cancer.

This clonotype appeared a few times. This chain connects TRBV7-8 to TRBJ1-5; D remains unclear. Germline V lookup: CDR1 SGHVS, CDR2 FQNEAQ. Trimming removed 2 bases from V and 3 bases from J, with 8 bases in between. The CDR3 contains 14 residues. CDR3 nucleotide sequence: TGTGCCAGCAGCTTAAAGGGTCTCAATCAGCCCCAGCATTTT. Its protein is CASSLKGLNQPQHF.

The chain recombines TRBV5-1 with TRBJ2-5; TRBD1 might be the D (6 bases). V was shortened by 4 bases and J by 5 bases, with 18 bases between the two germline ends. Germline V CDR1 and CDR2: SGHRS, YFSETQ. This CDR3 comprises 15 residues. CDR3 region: CASSPGHPQGETQYF. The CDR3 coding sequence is TGCGCCAGCAGCCCCGGACATCCTCAGGGGGAGACCCAGTACTTC.

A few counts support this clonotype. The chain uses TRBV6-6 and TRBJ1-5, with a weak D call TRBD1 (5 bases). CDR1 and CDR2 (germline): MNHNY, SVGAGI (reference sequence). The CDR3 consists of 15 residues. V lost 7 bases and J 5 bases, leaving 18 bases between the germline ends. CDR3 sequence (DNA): TGTGCCAGCACCCATCCGGGTCAGGGCCATCAGCCCCAGCATTTT. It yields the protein CASTHPGQGHQPQHF.

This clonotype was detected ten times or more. CDR3 coding DNA: TGTGCCAGCAGCATGCGGGAGACACAAGAGACCCAGTACTTC. It encodes CASSMRETQETQYF. This chain connects TRBV7-8 to TRBJ2-5; 7 bases agree with TRBD2. CDR1 is SGHVS, CDR2 FQNEAQ, per germline. Trimming removed 5 bases from V and 2 bases from J; junction bases left unmatched: 5. CDR3 length: 14 residues. The full variable domain, in which reference TRBV7-8 and TRBJ2-5 provide the parts outside the CDR3, is GAGVSQSPRYKVAKRGQDVALRCDPISGHVSLFWYQQALGQGPEFLTYFQNEAQLDKSGLPSDRFFAERPEGSVSTLKIQRTQQEDSAVYLCASSMRETQETQYFGPGTRLLVL.

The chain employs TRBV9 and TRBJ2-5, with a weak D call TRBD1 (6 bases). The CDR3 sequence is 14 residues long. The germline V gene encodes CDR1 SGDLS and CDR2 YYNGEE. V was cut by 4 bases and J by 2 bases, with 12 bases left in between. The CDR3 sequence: CASSIRGGQETQYF. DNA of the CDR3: TGTGCCAGCAGCATACGAGGGGGACAAGAGACCCAGTACTTC.

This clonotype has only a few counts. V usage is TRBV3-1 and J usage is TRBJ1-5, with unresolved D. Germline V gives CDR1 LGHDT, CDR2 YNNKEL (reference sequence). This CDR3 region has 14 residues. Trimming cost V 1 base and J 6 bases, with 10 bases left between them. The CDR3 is CASSQGRGLQPQHF. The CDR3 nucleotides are TGTGCCAGCAGCCAAGGTCGAGGGCTTCAGCCCCAGCATTTT.

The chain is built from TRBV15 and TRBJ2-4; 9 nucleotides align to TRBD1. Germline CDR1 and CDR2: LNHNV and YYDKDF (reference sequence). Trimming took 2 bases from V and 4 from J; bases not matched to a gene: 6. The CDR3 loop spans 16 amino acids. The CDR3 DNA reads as TGTGCCACCAGCAGATCTAGGACAGGGGAAAAAAACATTCAGTACTTC. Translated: CATSRSRTGEKNIQYF.

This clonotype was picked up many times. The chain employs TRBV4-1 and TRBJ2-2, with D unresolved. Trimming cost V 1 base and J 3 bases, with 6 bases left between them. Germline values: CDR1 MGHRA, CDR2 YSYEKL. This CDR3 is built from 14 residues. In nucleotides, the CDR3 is TGCGCCAGCAGCCAAGTAGGCCACACCGGGGAGCTGTTTTTT. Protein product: CASSQVGHTGELFF.

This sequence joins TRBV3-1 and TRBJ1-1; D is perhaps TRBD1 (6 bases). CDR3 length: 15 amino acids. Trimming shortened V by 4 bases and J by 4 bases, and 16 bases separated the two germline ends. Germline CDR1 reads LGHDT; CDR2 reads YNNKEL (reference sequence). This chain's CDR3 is CASSPAGTFGTEAFF. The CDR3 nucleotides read TGTGCCAGCAGCCCTGCCGGGACATTCGGCACTGAAGCTTTCTTT. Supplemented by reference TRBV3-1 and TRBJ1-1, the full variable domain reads DTAVSQTPKYLVTQMGNDKSIKCEQNLGHDTMYWYKQDSKKFLKIMFSYNNKELIINETVPNRFSPKSPDKAHLNLHINSLELGDSAVYFCASSPAGTFGTEAFFGQGTRLTVV.

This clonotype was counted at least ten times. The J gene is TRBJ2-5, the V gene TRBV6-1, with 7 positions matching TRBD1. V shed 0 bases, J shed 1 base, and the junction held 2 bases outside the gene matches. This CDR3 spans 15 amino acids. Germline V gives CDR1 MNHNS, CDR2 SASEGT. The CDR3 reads CASSEASGGQETQYF. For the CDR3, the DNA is TGTGCCAGCAGTGAAGCGTCAGGGGGCCAAGAGACCCAGTACTTC.

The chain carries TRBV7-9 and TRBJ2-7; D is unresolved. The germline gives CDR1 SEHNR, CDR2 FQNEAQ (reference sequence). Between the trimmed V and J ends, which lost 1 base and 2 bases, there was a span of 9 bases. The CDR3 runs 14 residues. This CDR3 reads CASSLGLGTYEQYF. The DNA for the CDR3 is TGTGCCAGCAGCTTAGGACTGGGGACCTACGAGCAGTACTTC. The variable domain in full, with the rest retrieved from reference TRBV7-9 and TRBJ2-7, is DTGVSQNPRHKITKRGQNVTFRCDPISEHNRLYWYRQTLGQGPEFLTYFQNEAQLEKSRLLSDRFSAERPKGSFSTLEIQRTEQGDSAMYLCASSLGLGTYEQYFGPGTRLTVT.

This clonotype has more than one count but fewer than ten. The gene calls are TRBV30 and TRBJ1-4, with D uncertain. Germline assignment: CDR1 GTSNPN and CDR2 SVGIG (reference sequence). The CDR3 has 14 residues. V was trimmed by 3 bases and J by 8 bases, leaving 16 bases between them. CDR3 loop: CAWSPWGGWEKLFF. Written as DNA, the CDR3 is TGTGCCTGGAGCCCCTGGGGTGGCTGGGAAAAACTGTTTTTT.

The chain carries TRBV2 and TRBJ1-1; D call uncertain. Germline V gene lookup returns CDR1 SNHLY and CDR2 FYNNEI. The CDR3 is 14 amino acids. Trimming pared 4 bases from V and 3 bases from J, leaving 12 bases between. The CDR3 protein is CASSGAFAYTEAFF. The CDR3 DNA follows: TGTGCCAGCAGTGGAGCTTTCGCGTACACTGAAGCTTTCTTT.

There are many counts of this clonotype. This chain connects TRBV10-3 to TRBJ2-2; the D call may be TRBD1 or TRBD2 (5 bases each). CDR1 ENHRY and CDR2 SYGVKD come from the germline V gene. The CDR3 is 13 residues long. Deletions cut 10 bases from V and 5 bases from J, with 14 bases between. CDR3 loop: CATRGGGTGELFF. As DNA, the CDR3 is TGTGCCACCCGAGGTGGGGGTACCGGGGAGCTGTTTTTT.

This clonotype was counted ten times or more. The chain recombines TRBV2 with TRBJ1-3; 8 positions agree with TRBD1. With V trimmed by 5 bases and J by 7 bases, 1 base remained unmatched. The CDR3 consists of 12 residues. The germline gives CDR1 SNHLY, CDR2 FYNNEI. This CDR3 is CASSTGGNTIYF. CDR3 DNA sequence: TGTGCCAGCAGTACAGGGGGGAACACCATATATTTT.

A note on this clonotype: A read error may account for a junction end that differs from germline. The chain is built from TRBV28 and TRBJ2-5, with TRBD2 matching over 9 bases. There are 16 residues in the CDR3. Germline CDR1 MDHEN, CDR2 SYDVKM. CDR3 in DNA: TGTGCCAACAGTTTCTTGAGAGCGGGGGGCCCAGAGACCCAGTACTTC. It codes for CANSFLRAGGPETQYF.

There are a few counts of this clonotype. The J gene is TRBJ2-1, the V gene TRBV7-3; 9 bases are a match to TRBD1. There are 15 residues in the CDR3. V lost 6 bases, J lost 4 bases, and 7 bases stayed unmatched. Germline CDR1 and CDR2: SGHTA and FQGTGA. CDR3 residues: CASSPGTGLYNEQFF. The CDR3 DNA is TGTGCCAGCAGTCCCGGGACAGGGCTTTACAATGAGCAGTTCTTC.

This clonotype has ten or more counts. CDR3 nucleotide sequence: TGCGCCAGCAGCTGGTCGGGACAGGAGTATGACTATGGCTACACCTTC. It encodes CASSWSGQEYDYGYTF. The chain is built from TRBV5-1 and TRBJ1-2; the match to TRBD1 covers 8 bases. The CDR3 extends over 16 amino acids. Trimming took 3 bases from V and 3 from J; bases not matched to a gene: 10. From germline, CDR1 is SGHRS and CDR2 YFSETQ.